A selection of T cell receptor beta chains follows, all from one sample in a study of regulatory T cells in long-lasting Graves disease. TCRdb reprocessed the multiplex PCR reads via MiXCR and lists one record per CDR3 protein. The sample lists 500,000 to 700,000 distinct CDR3 sequences, about 32% occurring once. The sample consisted of peripheral blood mononuclear cells (PBMCs), taken when the disease was refractory, from a patient treated with antithyroid drugs. The receptors come from a female donor with Graves disease. Each CDR3 is given with its conserved first and last residue. The order of the fields is D gene, J gene, clone size, V gene, CDR3 protein, CDR3 DNA. A D gene is named only where the DNA matches it firmly. Clone size is stated in some rows and not others, as once, few, many or a class when expanded.

>.|TRBJ1-1|.|TRBV6-2/TRBV6-3
CASSKGDGEQNTEAFF
TGTGCCAGCAGCAAAGGGGACGGAGAACAGAACACTGAAGCTTTCTTT
>.|TRBJ2-7|few|TRBV6-2/TRBV6-3
CASSTRVRTYEQYF
TGTGCCAGCAGTACCCGCGTAAGGACCTACGAGCAGTACTTC
>.|TRBJ1-3|once|TRBV3-1
CASSQGQGGGNTIYF
TGTGCCAGCAGCCAAGGGCAGGGTGGCGGAAACACCATATATTTT
>.|TRBJ2-6|many|TRBV2
CASSATRDSGANVLTF
TGTGCCAGCAGTGCGACACGGGACTCTGGGGCCAACGTCCTGACTTTC
>.|TRBJ2-3|.|TRBV11-2
CASSLVMGSPDTQYF
TGTGCCAGCAGCTTAGTTATGGGAAGCCCAGATACGCAGTATTTT
>.|TRBJ1-4|few|TRBV20-1
CSAQSPEGDEKLFF
TGCAGTGCCCAAAGCCCAGAGGGGGATGAAAAACTGTTTTTT
>.|TRBJ1-4|.|TRBV5-6
CASSRKAAYATNEKLFF
TGTGCCAGCAGCAGGAAGGCGGCTTATGCAACTAATGAAAAACTGTTTTTT
>.|TRBJ2-2|.|TRBV5-1
CASSLVLSKTGELFF
TGCGCCAGCAGCTTGGTGTTGAGCAAAACCGGGGAGCTGTTTTTT
>.|TRBJ1-1|.|TRBV2
CASSDMSGSNTEAFF
TGTGCCAGCAGTGATATGTCAGGATCGAACACTGAAGCTTTCTTT
>.|TRBJ2-7|few|TRBV19
CASSDRQVKWSEQYF
TGTGCCAGTAGTGACCGACAGGTAAAGTGGAGCGAGCAGTACTTC
>.|TRBJ1-1|.|TRBV29-1
CSVSLLRLDTEAFF
TGCAGCGTCTCTCTACTCCGGCTGGACACTGAAGCTTTCTTT
>.|TRBJ1-5|few|TRBV28
CASSPHYRDGQPQHF
TGTGCCAGCAGTCCACATTACAGGGATGGTCAGCCCCAGCATTTT
>.|TRBJ1-5|.|TRBV28
CAGGKGMRQPQHF
TGTGCCGGGGGGAAAGGAATGAGGCAGCCCCAGCATTTT
>.|TRBJ2-3|few|TRBV28
CASGWTGHTQYF
TGTGCCAGCGGATGGACGGGCCATACGCAGTATTTT
>TRBD1|TRBJ1-5|many|TRBV10-1
CASSVGTGPQHF
TGCGCCAGCAGTGTCGGGACAGGTCCCCAGCATTTT
>.|TRBJ1-5|.|TRBV15
CATSRDLMTLGNDNQPQHF
TGTGCCACCAGCAGAGATTTGATGACTCTCGGGAATGACAATCAGCCCCAGCATTTT
>.|TRBJ2-7|few|TRBV20-1
CSAHRVSYEQYF
TGCAGTGCTCACCGGGTGTCCTACGAGCAGTACTTC
>TRBD1|TRBJ2-7|.|TRBV7-9
CASRSGQGGFYEQYF
TGTGCCAGCAGATCGGGACAGGGGGGTTTCTACGAGCAGTACTTC
>.|TRBJ2-7|few|TRBV7-2
CASSLVFTYEQYF
TGTGCCAGCAGCTTAGTGTTCACATACGAGCAGTACTTC
>.|TRBJ2-5|many|TRBV11-2
CASSFGGGETQYF
TGTGCCAGCAGTTTTGGAGGGGGCGAGACCCAGTACTTC
>.|TRBJ2-7|.|TRBV19
CAAAGRDTYEQYF
TGTGCCGCGGCTGGGCGGGACACCTACGAGCAGTACTTC
>.|TRBJ1-2|.|TRBV27
CASSLSLGALTNYGYTF
TGTGCCAGCAGTTTATCGTTAGGGGCCCTTACTAACTATGGCTACACCTTC
>TRBD1|TRBJ1-5|few|TRBV6-1
CASRSTTGFFDQPQHF
TGTGCCAGCAGATCAACGACAGGGTTCTTCGATCAGCCCCAGCATTTT